Included here is one T cell receptor (beta chain) sequence, with context. The data derive from a study of blood T cell repertoires in COVID-19. This CDR3 has 13 residues. V trimming: 6 bases; J trimming: 3 bases; junction bases outside the gene matches: 3. CDR1 SGHDN and CDR2 FVKESK come from the germline V gene. Generated by immunoSEQ multiplex PCR, the TCRdb table keeps only in-frame clones and is missing some. The sample has 200,000 to 250,000 clones; nearly 90% are singletons. The chain carries TRBV14 and TRBJ2-7; 9 bases fit TRBD1. The TCR was taken from a man aged 25-40 years who had recovered from COVID-19. Sequenced: PBMCs or T cells enriched from blood (not recorded which). The CDR3 coding sequence is TGTGCCAGCAGGGACAGGGGAGGCTACGAGCAGTACTTC. Translated: CASRDRGGYEQYF.